This T cell receptor (beta chain) is from a study of T cells in Graves' hyperthyroidism and ophthalmopathy (dated by TCRdb to the late 2010s). Turning to the overall study: Peripheral blood was collected at initial diagnosis, before any treatment. A discovery cohort of about a hundred patients, 43 with Graves' ophthalmopathy and 55 to 60 with stable Graves' hyperthyroidism, was used to find distinguishing TCR V-J signatures. Prospective prediction of ophthalmopathy was tested in an independent validation cohort consisting of roughly 20 hyperthyroidism patients and some 16 patients who later progressed to ophthalmopathy. The roughly 100 discovery patients were randomly divided into training and test sets at a 7:3 ratio. In addition, the study compared T-cell repertoires in thyroid tissue and in blood from six Graves' hyperthyroidism patients. Once sampling was done, hyperthyroidism patients were given methimazole at a starting dose of 30 mg daily, whereas ophthalmopathy patients were given high-dose intravenous methylprednisolone. The paper describes TCR Vbeta CDR3 sequencing of some 130 peripheral blood samples, made up of under 50 ophthalmopathy patients, roughly 72 hyperthyroidism patients and some 17 progressor patients.

General conclusions and limits of the study: In cross-validation, a model built on a 13 V-J signature told ophthalmopathy apart from stable hyperthyroidism with over 85% sensitivity and about 81% specificity, and in testing the same model reached 80%/75%. Most expanded thyroid clonotypes (frequency above 0.001) were also found in blood, which suggests that blood repertoires may mirror thyroid immune responses. No statistical method was used to set the sample size in advance, and investigators knew the group allocation. In validation, progression to ophthalmopathy was predicted by the model with around 70% sensitivity and 72% to 85% specificity, a median of roughly 6 months before onset.

CDR1 and CDR2, looked up from the germline V gene (reference sequence), are SEHNR and FQNEAQ. The CDR3 has 13 amino acids, counting the end cysteine and phenylalanine. Only the CDR3 DNA is retained, 39 bases long and in frame from the first base. V and J are trimmed by 6 bases and 3 bases, and the gene matches miss 5 bases of the junction. The TCR beta CDR3 regions were amplified from RNA transcripts. A first-round RT-PCR of the TCR CDR3 used the HTBI primer set with the Qiagen OneStep RT-PCR kit. A second multiplex PCR round built the libraries, followed by size selection and purification. The libraries were sequenced on an Illumina HiSeq2000 using paired-end 100 bp reads. The published analysis was carried out like this. SOAPnuke was used to process the raw data, with reads discarded if the reads contained adapters or uncalled bases, had a mean Phred below 15, or lacked an exact constant-primer or identifier match. High-quality paired reads were merged using COPE v1.2.5, and each unique nucleotide sequence was defined as a clonotype. Clonotypes were aligned to IMGT TRBV, TRBD and TRBJ reference segments using MiTCR v1.1. The analysis was restricted to V-J combinations with a frequency above 0.0001, which together covered 99.2% of the repertoires. The TCS score was defined as F50 (clonal expansion) divided by E x V (chaos), with BLOSUM62-based TCRdist calculated between CDR3 peptides within each V-J. Welch's t-statistics and random forest reduced 450 to 600 V-J features to under 15, which were used in a naive Bayes classifier (R e1071). TCRdb reworked the public reads: Q25 trimming with fastp, MiXCR clone assembly, productive beta chains retained. Every entry covers one CDR3 protein and lists the most common genes and DNA from its rows. What appears here as the V and J calls and clone size reflects TCRdb's work, not the paper's. The sample yields some 650,000 distinct CDR3 sequences; roughly 15% were counted once. The ten largest clones represent around 3.3% of the sample.

This clonotype was observed many times. What antigen it recognizes has not been identified. No much larger clone exists at a distance of one base, and base qualities are not known. Ophthalmopathy patients had moderately to severely active disease, with a Clinical Activity Score of 3 or more, a NOSPECS grade of 4 or more, and a disease duration of less than 3 months. Patients with uncontrolled infections, other autoimmune diseases, pregnancy or lactation were excluded. Diagnoses were based on clinical symptoms, serum thyroxine and TRAb, thyroid ultrasound and orbital computed tomography. Ficoll-Paque density gradient centrifugation was used to isolate PBMCs from 9.5 to 10 ml of fresh peripheral blood. Total RNA was extracted using Trizol reagent, and RNA quality was assessed on an Agilent 2100 Bioanalyzer.

This TCR was recovered from a woman in her thirties or forties with Graves' ophthalmopathy. Sequencing was carried out using blood. The receptor chain draws on TRBV7-9 and TRBJ2-7; TRBD1 fits 7 bases in the junction. The DNA sequence reads TGTGCCAGCAGACCCCGGGACAGCTACGAGCAGTACTTC. It translates as CASRPRDSYEQYF.